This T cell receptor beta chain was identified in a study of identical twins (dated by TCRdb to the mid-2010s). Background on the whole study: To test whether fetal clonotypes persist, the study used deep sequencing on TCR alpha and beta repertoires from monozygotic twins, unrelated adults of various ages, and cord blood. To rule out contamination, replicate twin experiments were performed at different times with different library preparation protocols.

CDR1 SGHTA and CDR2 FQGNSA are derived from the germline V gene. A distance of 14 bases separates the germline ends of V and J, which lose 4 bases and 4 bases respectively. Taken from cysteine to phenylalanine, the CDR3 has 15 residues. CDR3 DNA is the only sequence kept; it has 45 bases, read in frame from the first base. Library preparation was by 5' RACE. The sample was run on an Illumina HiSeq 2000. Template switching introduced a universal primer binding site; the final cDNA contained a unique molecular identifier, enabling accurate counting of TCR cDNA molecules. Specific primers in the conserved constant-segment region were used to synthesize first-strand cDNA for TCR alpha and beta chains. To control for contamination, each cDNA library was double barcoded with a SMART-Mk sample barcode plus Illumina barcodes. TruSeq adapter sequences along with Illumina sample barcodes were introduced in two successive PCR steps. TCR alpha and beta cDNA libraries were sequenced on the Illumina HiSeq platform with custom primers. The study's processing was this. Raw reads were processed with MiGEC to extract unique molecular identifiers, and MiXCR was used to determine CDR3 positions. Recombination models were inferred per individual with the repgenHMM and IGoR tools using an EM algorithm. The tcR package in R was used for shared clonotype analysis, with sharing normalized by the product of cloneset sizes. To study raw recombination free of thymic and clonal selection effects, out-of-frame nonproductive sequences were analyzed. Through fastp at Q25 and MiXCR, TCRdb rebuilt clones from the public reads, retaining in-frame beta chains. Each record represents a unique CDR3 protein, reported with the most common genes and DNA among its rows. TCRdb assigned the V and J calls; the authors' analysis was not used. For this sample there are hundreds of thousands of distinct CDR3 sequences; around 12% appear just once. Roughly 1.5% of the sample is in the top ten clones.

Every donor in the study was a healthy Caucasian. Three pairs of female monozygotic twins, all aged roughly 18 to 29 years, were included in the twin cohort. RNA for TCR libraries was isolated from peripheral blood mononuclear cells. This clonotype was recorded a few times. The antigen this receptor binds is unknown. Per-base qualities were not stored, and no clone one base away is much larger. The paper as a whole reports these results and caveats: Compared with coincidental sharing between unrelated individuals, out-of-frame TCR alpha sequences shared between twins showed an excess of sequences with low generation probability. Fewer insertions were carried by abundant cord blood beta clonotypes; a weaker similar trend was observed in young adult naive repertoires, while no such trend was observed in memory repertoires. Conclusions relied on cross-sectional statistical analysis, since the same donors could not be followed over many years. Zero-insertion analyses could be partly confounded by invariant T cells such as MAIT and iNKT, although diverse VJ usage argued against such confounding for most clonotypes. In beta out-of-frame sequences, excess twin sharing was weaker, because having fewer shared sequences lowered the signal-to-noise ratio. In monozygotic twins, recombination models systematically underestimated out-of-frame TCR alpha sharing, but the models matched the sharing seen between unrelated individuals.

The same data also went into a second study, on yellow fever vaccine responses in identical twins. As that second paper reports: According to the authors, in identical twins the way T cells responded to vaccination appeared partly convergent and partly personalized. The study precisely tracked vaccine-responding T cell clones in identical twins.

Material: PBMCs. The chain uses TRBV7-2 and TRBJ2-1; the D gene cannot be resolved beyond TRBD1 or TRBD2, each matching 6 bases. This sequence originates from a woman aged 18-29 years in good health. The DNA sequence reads TGTGCCAGCAGCTCAAGGGGGGCAGCATACAATGAGCAGTTCTTC. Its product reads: CASSSRGAAYNEQFF.